Shown below are 10 T cell receptor beta chains from a single sample sequenced in a study of response to subunit inactivated influenza vaccine. In TCRdb, the RT-PCR reads were re-called with MiXCR into one record per CDR3 protein. The sample lists 650,000 to 800,000 distinct CDR3 sequences; 14% were seen once. The starting material was PBMCs from blood, obtained approximately 15 days before vaccination. All receptors derive from a man aged 50-60 years who received an inactivated influenza vaccine.

This clonotype was detected a few times. The CDR3 nucleotides are TGTGCCAGCAGCTTAGCCGTCGGACAGGGCGCTGAAGCTTTCTTT. It yields the protein CASSLAVGQGAEAFF. The chain uses TRBV7-9 and TRBJ1-1, with 8 positions matching TRBD1. The CDR3 consists of 15 residues. Germline V lookup: CDR1 SEHNR, CDR2 FQNEAQ (reference sequence). V dropped 0 bases and J dropped 6; count of bases not matched to a gene: 6. The full variable domain, with the rest looked up from reference TRBV7-9 and TRBJ1-1, is DTGVSQNPRHKITKRGQNVTFRCDPISEHNRLYWYRQTLGQGPEFLTYFQNEAQLEKSRLLSDRFSAERPKGSFSTLEIQRTEQGDSAMYLCASSLAVGQGAEAFFGQGTRLTVV.

This clonotype has at least ten counts. The chain couples TRBV5-1 to TRBJ1-1; perhaps TRBD1 as D (5 bases). V was clipped by 5 bases and J by 1 base, with 15 bases between them. From germline, CDR1 is SGHRS and CDR2 YFSETQ. The CDR3 totals 15 residues. CDR3 amino acids: CASRLAAGSNTEAFF. The CDR3 DNA reads TGCGCCAGCAGACTGGCGGCAGGGTCGAACACTGAAGCTTTCTTT.

V usage is TRBV5-1 and J usage is TRBJ2-5; TRBD2 is a possible D gene (7 bases). The CDR3 is 12 residues long. Trimming pared 7 bases from V and 5 bases from J, leaving 12 bases between. CDR1 SGHRS and CDR2 YFSETQ come from the germline V gene. The CDR3 nucleotides are TGCGCCAGCGGGGGGGCCGGGGAGACCCAGTACTTC. Protein product: CASGGAGETQYF.

This sequence joins TRBV9 and TRBJ2-3; D may be TRBD2 (7 bases). Germline V gene lookup returns CDR1 SGDLS and CDR2 YYNGEE. There are 15 residues in the CDR3. V lost 4 bases and J 4 bases, leaving 16 bases between the germline ends. CDR3 bases: TGTGCCAGCAGCTCAAAGGGGGGGGAGCCAGATACGCAGTATTTT. It specifies CASSSKGGEPDTQYF.

The table lists this clonotype with many counts. This rearrangement joins TRBV5-5 to TRBJ2-1; no clear D. V dropped 4 bases and J dropped 0 bases, with 11 bases sitting between them. The CDR3 is 15 amino acids. Germline CDR1 reads SGHKS; CDR2 reads YYEKEE (reference sequence). CDR3 coding DNA: TGTGCCAGCAGCCTGGACCCGAGCTCCTACAATGAGCAGTTCTTC. It translates to CASSLDPSSYNEQFF.

The table lists this clonotype with a few counts. This chain joins TRBV6-2 or TRBV6-3 and TRBJ2-5; D is unresolved. Trimming cost V 2 bases and J 7 bases, with 11 bases left between them. The germline gives CDR1 MNHEY, CDR2 SVGEGT. There are 13 residues in the CDR3. As DNA, the CDR3 is TGTGCCAGCAGTTACCCCGGATTAGGGACCCAGTACTTC. This codes for CASSYPGLGTQYF.

A few counts support this clonotype. The CDR3 protein is CASSQDPPGTMTGSNQPQHF. The CDR3 DNA reads TGCGCCAGCAGCCAAGATCCCCCCGGAACCATGACCGGGAGCAATCAGCCCCAGCATTTT. The chain carries TRBV4-3 and TRBJ1-5, with unresolved D. CDR1 LGHNA and CDR2 YSLEER come from the germline V gene. The CDR3 consists of 20 residues. Between the trimmed V and J ends, which lost 0 bases and 1 base, there was a span of 22 bases.

The chain is built from TRBV5-1 and TRBJ1-4; no clear D gene. Germline CDR1 SGHRS, CDR2 YFSETQ. The CDR3 loop spans 14 amino acids. V was shortened by 6 bases and J by 0 bases, with 9 bases between the two germline ends. In nucleotides, the CDR3 is TGCGCCAGCACACCAACTCCAACTAATGAAAAACTGTTTTTT. Encoded protein: CASTPTPTNEKLFF.

V gene TRBV6-2 or TRBV6-3 combines with J gene TRBJ2-1; perhaps D is TRBD1 or TRBD2 (5 bases each). V lost 2 bases and J lost 4, with 15 bases in between. The CDR3 length is 16 residues. Germline lookup yields CDR1 MNHEY and CDR2 SVGEGT. In nucleotides, the CDR3 is TGTGCCAGCAGTTACCCCACTAGGGGTCTTTACAATGAGCAGTTCTTC. This gives the protein CASSYPTRGLYNEQFF.

The table lists this clonotype with a few counts. The V gene is TRBV3-1, the J gene TRBJ2-7, with 14 nucleotides matching TRBD2. The germline V gene has CDR1 LGHDT and CDR2 YNNKEL (reference sequence). Trimming removed 5 bases from V and 5 bases from J; junction bases left unmatched: 8. The CDR3 is 16 amino acids. The DNA of the CDR3 is TGTGCCAGCAGCACGGGACTAGCGGGAGTAACCCACGAGCAGTACTTC. Amino acid sequence: CASSTGLAGVTHEQYF.